This section outlines one TCR beta chain sequence together with its context. Its antigen is unknown. Trimming left V 0 bases short and J 6 bases short, with 13 bases between. CDR3 length equals 15 residues. Germline lookup yields CDR1 LGHNA and CDR2 YSLEER. Primers included in the PCR were 60 Vbeta and 13 Jbeta primers. Using immunoSEQ multiplex PCR, the repertoire was profiled, and TCRdb retains in-frame clones only, with some absent. The sample has about 120,000 clones, 80% seen once. This entry is derived from a study of cytomegalovirus exposure and HLA in healthy donors. Findings of the study overall: The presence/absence work took it that sequencing depth was about the same across donors. As was reported, the classifier diagnosed cytomegalovirus status with high specificity and sensitivity. Prior analysis indicated that the majority of TCR beta V segments exhibited productivity approximately 87% or approximately 30% of the time.

Among the donors, all were healthy bone marrow donors. The specimen was PBMCs. The V gene is TRBV4-3, the J gene TRBJ2-3, with D perhaps TRBD1 (5 bases). The source of this sequence is a female donor in good health and CMV-seropositive. CDR3: CASSQEGSRADTQYF. The DNA of the CDR3 is TGCGCCAGCAGCCAAGAAGGGTCCAGGGCTGATACGCAGTATTTT.